One T cell receptor (beta chain) is described in this entry. This clone turned up a few times. Its antigen is not yet known. The record has no base qualities; no much larger clone is one base away. The sample is drawn from a study of beta chain features in type 1 diabetes (dated by TCRdb to 2017 to 2018). For context, the study as a whole: Mean age, gender distribution, total cell number and subset yield were not different between patients and healthy donors. A total of roughly 100 million sorted cells were examined across all samples, and the number of cells per subset was strongly correlated with RNA yield. In the study, TCRB repertoires of sorted circulating CD4+ T cell subsets from recently diagnosed type 1 diabetes patients were compared with those of matched healthy donors. Naive and central memory subsets were obtained from all 30 or so donors, but regulatory and stem cell-like memory subsets were isolated from only 8 patients and roughly eight healthy donors. Overall results and qualifications from the work: Naive, central memory and regulatory TCRB repertoires appeared to be more alike among patients than among healthy donors. Because the HLA sub-analyses included only small numbers of individuals, any influence of HLA type on TCRB rearrangement was left unresolved. A moderate but significant shortening of TCRB CDR3 length was observed in type 1 diabetes patients in all four CD4+ subsets. Shorter templates might be favored by PCR, yet because patient and control samples were amplified and corrected together, any such skew would affect both groups equally. At VDJ recombination sites, type 1 diabetes patients had fewer insertions and more deleted nucleotides, which implies abnormalities in thymic rearrangement. Sequencing cDNA rather than genomic DNA could over-represent highly expressing activated cells, although activation and CD3 levels did not differ between groups.

The germline V and J ends show losses of 4 bases and 4 bases respectively, and no gene match explains 2 bases of the junction. According to the germline V gene, CDR1 reads ENHRY and CDR2 reads SYGVKD. From its cysteine to its phenylalanine, the CDR3 spans 13 amino acids. Only the CDR3 portion is preserved as DNA: 39 bases, with reading frame beginning at the first base. The High Capacity cDNA Reverse Transcription Kit was used to reverse transcribe all of the isolated RNA, meaning that expressed TCRB transcripts were what got sequenced. Deep immunoSEQ sequencing was performed on naive, central memory and regulatory T cell samples, with an average of around 3.5 million total reads per sample. After sorted cells were lysed in RLT buffer, RNA was extracted with DNase-treated RNeasy Micro or Mini kits, with the choice depending on cell number. To prevent cross-contamination, every cell subset was processed on its own, while patient and healthy donor samples were processed together. The immunoSEQ multiplex PCR was used to amplify TCRB sequences from cDNA, generating 87-bp fragments that spanned the CDR3 region. Sequencing of the amplicons was done on the Illumina HiSeq platform. On the authors' methods: Synthetic template baselines were used to correct PCR bias computationally, reads within Hamming distance 2 were collapsed together, and singletons that could not be merged were discarded. Reads were aligned to IMGT to assign V, D and J genes, CDR3 length, and insertions or deletions at six rearrangement sites. Within each subset, clonotype counts were normalized to sorted cell number, after which true diversity and Gini coefficients were computed with the tcR R package. The overlap coefficient, calculated on TCRB nucleotide sequences, was used to measure repertoire sharing. Out-of-frame TCRB sequences from naive cells were analyzed to stand in for the pre-selection repertoire. TCRdb's version of the immuneACCESS table is confined to in-frame rearrangements and falls short of the full clone set. An unresolved V gene accounts for under half of the shortfall where checked; the remainder is of unknown origin. For V, J and clone size, that table is used; D and trimming come from the DNA. The sample contains around 500,000 clones, about 29% of them found a single time. The ten top clones hold 0.05% to 0.065% of the sample.

A single peripheral blood draw of approximately 120 mL on average was collected from each donor into heparinised tubes. Naive, central memory, regulatory and stem cell-like memory CD4+ T cells were sorted on a BD FACSAria II using a panel including CD45RO, CCR7, CD25, CD127, CD95 and CD27. A purity above 95% was achieved for all sorted populations. PBMCs were isolated right away by Lymphoprep density gradient centrifugation and were stained directly, without culture. So that batch effects would be minimized, each experiment stained and sorted samples in pairs, pairing one healthy donor with one patient.

This receptor was identified in a man younger than 35 in good health. The specimen was naive CD4+ T cells from blood. In the paper's terms, the cell subset or site label means: true naive CD4+ T cells. The chain uses TRBV10-3 and TRBJ1-1, with TRBD1 matching 8 junction bases. The CDR3 protein: CAISGQGPTEAFF. The DNA sequence follows: TGTGCCATCAGTGGACAGGGGCCCACTGAAGCTTTCTTT.